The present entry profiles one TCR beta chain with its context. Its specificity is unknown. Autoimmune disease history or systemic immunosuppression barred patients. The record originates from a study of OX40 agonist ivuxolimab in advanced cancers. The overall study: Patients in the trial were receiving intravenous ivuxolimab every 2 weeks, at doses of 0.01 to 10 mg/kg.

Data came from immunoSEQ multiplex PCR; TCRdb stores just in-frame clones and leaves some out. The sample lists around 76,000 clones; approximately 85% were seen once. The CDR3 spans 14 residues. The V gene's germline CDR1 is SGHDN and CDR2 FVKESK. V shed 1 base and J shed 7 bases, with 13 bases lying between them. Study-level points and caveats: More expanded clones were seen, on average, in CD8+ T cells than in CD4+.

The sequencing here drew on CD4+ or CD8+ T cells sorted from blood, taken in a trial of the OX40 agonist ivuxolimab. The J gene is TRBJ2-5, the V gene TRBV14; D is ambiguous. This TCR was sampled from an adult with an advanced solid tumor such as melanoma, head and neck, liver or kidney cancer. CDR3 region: CASSQGGNWGTQYF. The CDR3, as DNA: TGTGCCAGCAGCCAAGGCGGCAATTGGGGGACCCAGTACTTC.